This T cell receptor (beta chain) appears in the sequencing data of a study of beta chain features in type 1 diabetes. Study-wide context: The study examined more than 100,000,000 sorted cells across all samples.

V shed 0 bases and J shed 1 base, with 9 bases lying between them. The CDR3 covers 15 residues. CDR1 is SGHAT, CDR2 FQNNGV, per germline. A few counts support this clone. What it binds is unknown. Findings and caveats of the study: Reduced insertions and increased deletions marked VDJ junctions in type 1 diabetes patients. Type 1 diabetes patients had moderately but significantly shorter TCRB CDR3s in all four CD4+ subsets.

The isolated RNA, all of it, was reverse transcribed, so expressed TCRB transcripts were what got sequenced. Profiled with immunoSEQ multiplex PCR; TCRdb holds only in-frame clones, not every one. The sample lists 65,000 to 100,000 clones; about 32% were seen once. Markers CD45RO/CCR7/CD25/CD127/CD95/CD27 served to sort CD4+ naive, central memory, regulatory and stem cell-like memory cells. The rearrangement links TRBV11-2 to TRBJ1-1; D gene unclear. This TCR derives from a young woman in good health. Sequencing input: stem cell memory CD4+ T cells from blood. CDR3 sequence reads: CASSLDPGSNTEAFF. The CDR3 DNA is TGTGCCAGCAGCTTAGATCCGGGATCGAACACTGAAGCTTTCTTT.